These 27 T cell receptor beta chains were all obtained from the same sample, sequenced in a study of shared clonotypes between healthy human individuals. Libraries were prepared by immunoSEQ multiplex PCR; TCRdb keeps only in-frame clonotypes and omits some of them. The data show under 2,500,000 clones, with approximately 94% seen just once and around 0.13% held by the top ten. Specimen: naive CD4+ T cells sorted from blood. Subset indicated: CD45RA+ positively selected. The receptors stem from a man in his late teens or twenties in good health.

The chain uses TRBV18 and TRBJ1-2, with 7 bases identical to TRBD1. V shed 3 bases, J shed 8 bases, and the junction held 12 bases outside the gene matches. Germline V gene data show CDR1 as KGHSH and CDR2 as LQKENI. The CDR3 has 15 amino acids. CDR3 sequence (DNA): TGTGCCAGCTCACCCCGCGACAGGGTTTCTGAAGGCTACACCTTC. Translating gives CASSPRDRVSEGYTF.

Turning to this clone: The same CDR3 is also encoded by other DNA sequences in this sample. The chain carries TRBV2 and TRBJ2-5; a possible D gene is TRBD1 (6 bases). V lost 4 bases to trimming and J lost 2 bases, with 8 bases between them. There are 13 residues in the CDR3. Germline values: CDR1 SNHLY, CDR2 FYNNEI. The CDR3 DNA is TGTGCCAGCAGTGGGGACACTCAAGAGACCCAGTACTTC. Its translation: CASSGDTQETQYF.

The CDR3 protein is CASSQDRGQGIYGYTF. As DNA, the CDR3 is TGCGCCAGCAGCCAAGATCGAGGCCAGGGGATCTATGGCTACACCTTC. This chain joins TRBV4-1 and TRBJ1-2; TRBD1 is a possible D gene (6 bases). Trimming shortened V by 0 bases and J by 4 bases, and 15 bases separated the two germline ends. CDR1 is MGHRA, CDR2 YSYEKL, per germline. The CDR3 is made up of 16 amino acids.

This clone appeared a single time. J is TRBJ1-4 and V is TRBV25-1; D is unresolved. Germline loops: CDR1 MGHDK, CDR2 SYGVNS. This CDR3 spans 16 amino acids. V was shortened by 2 bases and J by 7 bases, with 17 bases between the two germline ends. CDR3 nucleotides: TGTGCCAGCAGTGAACCCCCGGGCAGGCGTTCTGAAAAACTGTTTTTT. Amino acid sequence: CASSEPPGRRSEKLFF.

This chain uses TRBV10-1 with TRBJ2-3; no clear D. CDR1 and CDR2 (germline): WNHNN, SYGVQD (reference sequence). The V gene lost 0 bases and the J gene lost 3 bases, with 10 bases spanning the gap. The CDR3 loop spans 15 amino acids. The CDR3 reads CASSESRGPTDTQYF. The CDR3 bases are TGCGCCAGCAGTGAGTCGAGAGGACCAACAGATACGCAGTATTTT.

CDR3 region: CSVDSGTKGNTIYF. The CDR3 region has the DNA TGCAGCGTTGATTCCGGGACAAAAGGAAACACCATATATTTT. The chain recombines TRBV29-1 with TRBJ1-3; TRBD1 might be the D (6 bases). V was pared by 3 bases and J by 4 bases, with 13 bases between. Germline V CDR1 and CDR2: SQVTM, ANQGSEA. This CDR3 is built from 14 residues.

The sample holds one count of this clone. This chain uses TRBV7-8 with TRBJ1-6; D not certain. Germline lookup yields CDR1 SGHVS and CDR2 FQNEAQ. Trimming took 4 bases from V and 6 from J, leaving 16 bases between them. The CDR3 length is 16 residues. CDR3 protein: CASSSPAGRTNSPLHF. CDR3 in DNA: TGTGCCAGCAGCTCACCCGCCGGGCGGACTAATTCACCCCTCCACTTT.

The V and J genes are TRBV27 and TRBJ2-7, with 10 bases lining up with TRBD2. J was trimmed by 4 bases and V by 2 bases; bases with no gene match: 5. Germline V gives CDR1 MNHEY, CDR2 SMNVEV (reference sequence). This CDR3 is built from 15 residues. The CDR3 coding sequence is TGTGCCAGCAGTTTAGTGGCTAGCGGGAGATACGAGCAGTACTTC. Protein sequence: CASSLVASGRYEQYF.

This chain uses TRBV19 with TRBJ2-5, with 11 nucleotides matching TRBD1. The germline gives CDR1 LNHDA, CDR2 SQIVND (reference sequence). Trimming took 4 bases from V and 5 from J; bases not matched to a gene: 9. This CDR3 has 16 residues. CDR3 residues: CASSSSGTGGYETQYF. The CDR3, as DNA: TGTGCCAGTAGTAGCTCGGGGACAGGGGGTTATGAGACCCAGTACTTC.

Regarding this clone: Additional DNA sequences in this sample encode the identical CDR3. The chain uses TRBV27 and TRBJ2-7, with 9 bases fitting TRBD1. Germline trimming cut 4 bases from V and 2 bases from J; bases unmatched to any gene: 6. CDR3 length: 15 amino acids. Looked up from germline, CDR1 is MNHEY and CDR2 is SMNVEV (reference sequence). The CDR3, as DNA: TGTGCCAGCAGTTCTCTAGGGACAGGGACCTACGAGCAGTACTTC. This encodes CASSSLGTGTYEQYF.

The chain has TRBV19 and TRBJ1-1; D possibly corresponds to TRBD1 (6 bases). With 7 bases removed from V and 1 base from J, the gap between germline ends came to 16 bases. Germline V gene data show CDR1 as LNHDA and CDR2 as SQIVND (reference sequence). The CDR3 is made up of 15 amino acids. The CDR3 DNA sequence: TGTGCCAGTAACGTGGGGCGGGGGCCGAACACTGAAGCTTTCTTT. Encoded protein: CASNVGRGPNTEAFF.

This chain's CDR3 is CASRWDSEKLFF. The DNA for the CDR3 is TGTGCCAGCAGGTGGGACAGCGAAAAACTGTTTTTT. This chain links TRBV7-9 with TRBJ1-4; the match to TRBD1 covers 7 bases. This CDR3 has 12 residues. CDR1 and CDR2 from the germline V gene are SEHNR and FQNEAQ (reference sequence). V dropped 6 bases and J dropped 8; count of bases not matched to a gene: 3.

The chain couples TRBV25-1 to TRBJ2-3; 10 bases match TRBD2. V lost 6 bases, J lost 0 bases, and 6 bases stayed unmatched. The CDR3 extends over 16 amino acids. CDR1 is MGHDK, CDR2 SYGVNS, per germline. CDR3: CASSKGLAVSTDTQYF. The DNA for the CDR3 is TGTGCCAGCAGCAAAGGACTAGCGGTTAGCACAGATACGCAGTATTTT.

The chain carries TRBV28 and TRBJ1-2; TRBD1 matches 8 bases. In germline, CDR1 is MDHEN, CDR2 SYDVKM. CDR3 length equals 16 residues. With V trimmed by 4 bases and J by 1 base, 8 bases remained unmatched. The CDR3 DNA reads as TGTGCCAGCAGTTCCAGGGCAGGGGGCGGTAACTATGGCTACACCTTC. It translates to CASSSRAGGGNYGYTF.

A word on this clone: The limits of the CDR3 on the DNA are not certain, so only TCRdb's listed CDR3 is given. CDR3 sequence: CASRVGAGTDF. The rearrangement joins TRBV2 to TRBJ2-7. Germline V lookup: CDR1 SNHLY, CDR2 FYNNEI. The CDR3 totals 11 residues, both ends included.

As for this clone: Other DNA sequences in this sample translate to the same CDR3. V gene TRBV28 combines with J gene TRBJ1-3; TRBD1 is a possible D gene (6 bases). V was shortened by 3 bases and J by 2 bases, with 8 bases between the two germline ends. The CDR3 contains 14 residues. In germline, CDR1 is MDHEN, CDR2 SYDVKM. CDR3 sequence reads: CASSLSGAGNTIYF. CDR3 DNA sequence: TGTGCCAGCAGTTTGTCAGGGGCTGGAAACACCATATATTTT.

The chain joins TRBV2 to TRBJ2-1; 9 bases match TRBD1. CDR3 length: 17 amino acids. Germline V lookup: CDR1 SNHLY, CDR2 FYNNEI. The junction had 8 bases not matched to a gene; V was cut back by 2 bases and J by 3 bases. The CDR3 coding sequence is TGTGCCAGCAGTGAATATGGGTGGGACAGGGTCTACAATGAGCAGTTCTTC. This gives the protein CASSEYGWDRVYNEQFF.

This chain uses TRBV30 with TRBJ1-3; D is unresolved. Looked up from germline, CDR1 is GTSNPN and CDR2 is SVGIG (reference sequence). The CDR3 totals 20 residues. The ends were cut back, 4 bases at V and 0 bases at J, with 28 bases in the middle. The CDR3 DNA sequence: TGTGCCTGGATCAAAAGCAAGGGTGGAACCTCCCTTATCTCTGGAAACACCATATATTTT. This gives the protein CAWIKSKGGTSLISGNTIYF.

This clone has a single count. The chain employs TRBV14 and TRBJ1-2; D is unresolved. This CDR3 is built from 15 residues. Trimming removed 4 bases from V and 4 bases from J, with 16 bases in between. Germline CDR1 is SGHDN and CDR2 is FVKESK. The CDR3 nucleotides read TGTGCCAGCAGCCCCGTGTGGGCTTTGGGCTATGGCTACACCTTC. Protein sequence: CASSPVWALGYGYTF.

The chain joins TRBV7-2 to TRBJ2-7; tentative D call: TRBD1 (6 bases). The CDR3 consists of 14 residues. Trimming took off 3 bases at V and 0 bases at J, with 9 bases between the two ends. The V gene's germline CDR1 is SGHTA and CDR2 FQGNSA. CDR3 sequence (DNA): TGTGCCAGCAGCTTTGACAGGCACTCCTACGAGCAGTACTTC. It encodes CASSFDRHSYEQYF. The full variable domain, its missing parts supplied by reference TRBV7-2 and TRBJ2-7, is GAGVSQSPSNKVTEKGKDVELRCDPISGHTALYWYRQSLGQGLEFLIYFQGNSAPDKSGLPSDRFSAERTGGSVSTLTIQRTQQEDSAVYLCASSFDRHSYEQYFGPGTRLTVT.

The chain employs TRBV25-1 and TRBJ1-6, with TRBD1 matching 8 bases. Losses at the gene ends were 3 bases for V and 9 bases for J; bases not matched to a gene: 4. The CDR3 length is 14 residues. CDR1 MGHDK and CDR2 SYGVNS come from the germline V gene. CDR3 residues: CASSDQGASSPLHF. The CDR3 nucleotides read TGTGCCAGCAGTGATCAGGGGGCTAGTTCACCCCTCCACTTT.

The rearrangement links TRBV25-1 to TRBJ2-7; D is possibly TRBD1 (5 bases). The V gene's germline CDR1 is MGHDK and CDR2 SYGVNS. The CDR3 has 15 residues. The V end was cut by 4 bases, the J end by 0 bases, with 13 bases between. As DNA, the CDR3 is TGTGCCAGCAGTGCCAGTGGGGCGAGCTCCTACGAGCAGTACTTC. Translating gives CASSASGASSYEQYF.

This rearrangement joins TRBV6-6 to TRBJ2-3; 10 nucleotides align to TRBD2. The CDR3 covers 15 residues. J lost 4 bases, V lost 6 bases, and 7 bases had no gene match. CDR1 is MNHNY and CDR2 is SVGAGI in the germline V gene (reference sequence). This CDR3 reads CASSVAGGGADTQYF. The CDR3 coding sequence is TGTGCCAGCAGCGTAGCGGGGGGAGGCGCAGATACGCAGTATTTT.

V usage is TRBV19 and J usage is TRBJ2-3; D is uncertain. This CDR3 contains 12 residues. The germline gives CDR1 LNHDA, CDR2 SQIVND (reference sequence). Trimming stripped 5 bases from V and 4 bases from J, with 7 bases between. DNA for the CDR3: TGTGCCAGTAGTTTGGTTCCAGATACGCAGTATTTT. Translating gives CASSLVPDTQYF.

The chain uses TRBV10-3 and TRBJ2-3; D possibly corresponds to TRBD2 (6 bases). Germline CDR1 reads ENHRY; CDR2 reads SYGVKD. The ends were cut back, 3 bases at V and 4 bases at J, with 11 bases in the middle. The CDR3 extends over 14 amino acids. The CDR3 DNA is TGTGCCATCAGTGAATGGGGGGTATCAGATACGCAGTATTTT. Its protein is CAISEWGVSDTQYF.

This clone appeared a few times. V is TRBV9 and J is TRBJ1-2; no definite D call. Trimming removed 0 bases from V and 0 bases from J, with 9 bases in between. The CDR3 runs 15 residues. The germline CDR1 and CDR2 sequences are SGDLS and YYNGEE. The CDR3 DNA sequence: TGTGCCAGCAGCGTAGCCCCAGACACTAACTATGGCTACACCTTC. Translating gives CASSVAPDTNYGYTF.

This chain connects TRBV7-9 to TRBJ2-5; 10 nucleotides agree with TRBD2. Germline assignment: CDR1 SEHNR and CDR2 FQNEAQ (reference sequence). V lost 5 bases, J lost 5 bases, and 5 bases stayed unmatched. CDR3 length: 14 residues. This CDR3 is CASSPSSGGETQYF. CDR3 nucleotide sequence: TGTGCCAGCAGCCCCTCTAGCGGGGGTGAGACCCAGTACTTC.